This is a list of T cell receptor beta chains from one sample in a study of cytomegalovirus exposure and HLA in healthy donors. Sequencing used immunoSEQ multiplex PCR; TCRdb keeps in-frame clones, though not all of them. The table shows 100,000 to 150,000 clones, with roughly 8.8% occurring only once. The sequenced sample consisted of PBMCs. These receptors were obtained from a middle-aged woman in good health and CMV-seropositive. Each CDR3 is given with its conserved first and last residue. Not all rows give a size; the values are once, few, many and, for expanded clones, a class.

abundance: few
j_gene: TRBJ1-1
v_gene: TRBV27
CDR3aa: CASSFQGHTEAFF

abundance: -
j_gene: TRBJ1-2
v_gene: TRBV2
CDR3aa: CASSPVEGLHGYTF

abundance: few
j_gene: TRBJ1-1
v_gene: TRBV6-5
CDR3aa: CATHDFLGTEAFF

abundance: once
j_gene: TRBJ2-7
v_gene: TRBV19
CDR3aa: CASSTTGPSKSEQYF

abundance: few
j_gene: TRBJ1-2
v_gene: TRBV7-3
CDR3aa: CASSLIRGSGGNYGYTF

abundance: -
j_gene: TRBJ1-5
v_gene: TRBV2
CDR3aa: CASSPQGYQSQHF

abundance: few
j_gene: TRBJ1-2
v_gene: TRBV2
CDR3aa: CASSRTGGDYGYTF

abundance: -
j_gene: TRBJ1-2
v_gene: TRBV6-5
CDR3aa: CASRSTGAYGYTF

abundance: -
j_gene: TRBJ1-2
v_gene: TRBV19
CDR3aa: CASSIWGQGYGYTF

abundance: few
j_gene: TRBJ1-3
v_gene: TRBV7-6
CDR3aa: CASSLDFAGSGNTIYF

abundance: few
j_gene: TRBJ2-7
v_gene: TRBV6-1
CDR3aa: CASSALRNYEQYF

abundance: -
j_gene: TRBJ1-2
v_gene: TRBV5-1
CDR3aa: CASSLQGGRGYTF

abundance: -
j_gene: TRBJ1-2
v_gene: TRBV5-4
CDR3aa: CASSSGTDRYGYTF

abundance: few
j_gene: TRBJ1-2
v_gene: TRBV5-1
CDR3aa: CASSLASERAGYTF